These 28 T cell receptor beta chains were all obtained from the same sample, sequenced in a study of regulatory T cells in long-lasting Graves disease. Time point here: newly diagnosed GD, antithyroid drugs for less than 3 months. Preparation of the TCR library used RNA extracted from PBMCs. Researchers made TCR beta libraries by using iRepertoire HTBI primers and running Arm-PCR on CDR3 regions. TCRdb reprocessed the multiplex PCR reads via MiXCR and lists one record per CDR3 protein. The table has 410,000 or so distinct CDR3 sequences, 15% seen once. Another study also made use of these data, one on T cells in Graves' hyperthyroidism and ophthalmopathy.

The material was peripheral blood mononuclear cells (PBMCs), obtained at new diagnosis, from a patient treated with antithyroid drugs. The receptors originated from a young woman with Graves disease.

This clonotype has ten or more counts. The J gene is TRBJ2-7, the V gene TRBV11-3; 8 bases agree with TRBD2. The CDR3 is 14 amino acids. Germline trimming cut 3 bases from V and 1 base from J; bases unmatched to any gene: 2. Germline values: CDR1 SGHNT, CDR2 YENEEA. The CDR3 region is CASSFGRGSYEQYF. CDR3 in DNA: TGTGCCAGCAGCTTCGGGAGGGGATCCTACGAGCAGTACTTC.

The chain combines TRBV19 with TRBJ1-5, with a possible D match to TRBD1 (6 bases). In germline, CDR1 is LNHDA, CDR2 SQIVND (reference sequence). The CDR3 is made up of 15 amino acids. Deletions cut 8 bases from V and 0 bases from J, with 14 bases between. CDR3 protein: CASWETGYSNQPQHF. CDR3 bases: TGTGCCAGTTGGGAGACAGGTTATAGCAATCAGCCCCAGCATTTT.

This clonotype showed up just a few times. The chain links TRBV5-1 to TRBJ2-1; 11 nucleotides match TRBD2. V shed 4 bases, J shed 7 bases, and the junction held 7 bases outside the gene matches. CDR3 length equals 15 residues. Looked up from germline, CDR1 is SGHRS and CDR2 is YFSETQ. CDR3 sequence: CASSALAGVGNEQFF. The CDR3 DNA is TGCGCCAGCAGCGCACTAGCGGGAGTGGGGAATGAGCAGTTCTTC.

This clonotype was seen many times. One junction end does not reproduce the germline sequence, and a read error may be involved. This chain connects TRBV5-1 to TRBJ2-5, with D perhaps TRBD1 (5 bases). Germline CDR1 is SGHRS and CDR2 is YFSETQ. This CDR3 comprises 16 residues. CDR3 DNA sequence: TGTGCCAGCAGCTTGTGGGCGAACATGGGGCCAGAGACCCAGTACTTC. As protein: CASSLWANMGPETQYF.

The chain joins TRBV19 to TRBJ1-2; 8 nucleotides line up with TRBD1. Per the germline V gene, CDR1 is LNHDA and CDR2 is SQIVND (reference sequence). Trimming took 7 bases from V and 8 from J; bases not matched to a gene: 15. The CDR3 runs 15 residues. The CDR3 reads CASTLTPTGAGGYTF. Written as DNA, the CDR3 is TGTGCCAGTACCCTCACTCCGACAGGGGCTGGCGGCTACACCTTC.

This clonotype was seen repeatedly, ten times or more. This sequence joins TRBV12-5 and TRBJ1-2, with D perhaps matching TRBD1 (6 bases). Germline values: CDR1 LGHNT, CDR2 FRNRAP. V was clipped by 0 bases and J by 4 bases, with 15 bases between them. This CDR3 has 16 residues. In DNA, the CDR3 is TGTGCTAGTGGTTTGGTACTCGGGGGCGGAAGCTATGGCTACACCTTC. It yields the protein CASGLVLGGGSYGYTF.

This clonotype has ten or more counts. The V call is TRBV12-3 or TRBV12-4, the J call TRBJ1-6; no clear D. The ends were cut back, 3 bases at V and 3 bases at J, with 6 bases in the middle. CDR3 length equals 14 residues. Written as DNA, the CDR3 is TGTGCCAGCAGTTTGGCCCTCTATAATTCACCCCTCCACTTT. It yields the protein CASSLALYNSPLHF.

This clonotype was picked up many times. The chain carries TRBV10-3 and TRBJ1-1; possible D gene TRBD1, 5 bases. The V end lost 6 bases, the J end lost 3 bases, and 17 bases lay between the germline ends. Germline CDR1 reads ENHRY; CDR2 reads SYGVKD. The CDR3 sequence is 15 residues long. CDR3 nucleotide sequence: TGTGCCATCAGGGGGTCTCCAGGGTTAGACACTGAAGCTTTCTTT. Translation: CAIRGSPGLDTEAFF.

This clonotype was counted between two and nine times. V and J are TRBV5-1 and TRBJ2-2, with 8 bases identical to TRBD1. The CDR3 loop spans 16 amino acids. Germline CDR1 SGHRS, CDR2 YFSETQ. The V gene end was trimmed by 2 bases and the J gene end by 0 bases; junction bases not matched to a gene: 3. This CDR3 reads CASSFQGAPNTGELFF. DNA for the CDR3: TGCGCCAGCAGCTTTCAGGGGGCCCCGAACACCGGGGAGCTGTTTTTT.

The V and J genes are TRBV27 and TRBJ1-6; TRBD1 matches at 9 bases. Germline trimming cut 6 bases from V and 9 bases from J; bases unmatched to any gene: 3. Germline-derived CDR1 and CDR2 are MNHEY and SMNVEV (reference sequence). CDR3 length equals 13 residues. In DNA form, the CDR3 reads TGTGCCAGCAGGGGGACAGGGTCTTCACCCCTCCACTTT. The encoded protein is CASRGTGSSPLHF.

Ten or more counts support this clonotype. The rearrangement joins TRBV29-1 to TRBJ2-7; 13 bases align to TRBD2. This CDR3 is 14 amino acids long. The V gene's germline CDR1 is SQVTM and CDR2 ANQGSEA. J gave up 4 bases and V 6 bases, and 6 bases lay outside the gene matches. CDR3: CSVRTSGSMYEQYF. In DNA, the CDR3 is TGCAGCGTGAGGACTAGCGGGAGTATGTACGAGCAGTACTTC.

This clonotype was seen many times. The CDR3 DNA reads TGTGCCAGCAGTTTAACGGGACAGGGGCACTACGAGCAGTACTTC. Translating it yields CASSLTGQGHYEQYF. J is TRBJ2-7 and V is TRBV27; 10 nucleotides align to TRBD1. The CDR3 extends over 15 amino acids. Germline trimming cut 2 bases from V and 3 bases from J; bases unmatched to any gene: 4. CDR1 MNHEY and CDR2 SMNVEV come from the germline V gene (reference sequence).

The table lists this clonotype with many counts. The rearrangement joins TRBV2 to TRBJ2-3; D not certain. The CDR3 consists of 14 residues. Trimming removed 7 bases from V and 4 bases from J, with 15 bases in between. Germline V gene data show CDR1 as SNHLY and CDR2 as FYNNEI. CDR3 amino acids: CASKPAVGSDTQYF. The CDR3 nucleotides read TGTGCCAGCAAGCCAGCTGTAGGGTCAGATACGCAGTATTTT.

The rearrangement uses TRBV4-2 and TRBJ2-3; 10 nucleotides line up with TRBD1. The CDR3 has 19 residues. Germline V gene sequence: CDR1 LGHNA, CDR2 YNFKEQ. V dropped 1 base and J dropped 4; count of bases not matched to a gene: 14. The CDR3 DNA reads as TGTGCCAGCAGCCAAGCATCTCTCTCCGGACAGGGGGTGGCAGATACGCAGTATTTT. Its protein product is CASSQASLSGQGVADTQYF.

In its sample, this clonotype was seen many times. The chain carries TRBV27 and TRBJ2-1; 7 bases align to TRBD2. V lost 6 bases and J lost 8; bases outside the gene matches: 10. This CDR3 is built from 14 residues. Germline CDR1 and CDR2: MNHEY and SMNVEV (reference sequence). CDR3 nucleotide sequence: TGTGCCAGCAGCCTCTTGAGGGAGGGAGATGAGCAGTTCTTC. Translating gives CASSLLREGDEQFF.

The V gene is TRBV7-2, the J gene TRBJ2-7; D uncertain. Germline V gene data show CDR1 as SGHTA and CDR2 as FQGNSA. This CDR3 is built from 14 residues. V dropped 1 base and J dropped 3 bases, with 10 bases sitting between them. CDR3 sequence (DNA): TGTGCCAGCAGCTTAGACCCGGGTCACTACGAGCAGTACTTC. The encoded protein is CASSLDPGHYEQYF. Full variable domain (outside the CDR3, taken from reference TRBV7-2 and TRBJ2-7): GAGVSQSPSNKVTEKGKDVELRCDPISGHTALYWYRQSLGQGLEFLIYFQGNSAPDKSGLPSDRFSAERTGGSVSTLTIQRTQQEDSAVYLCASSLDPGHYEQYFGPGTRLTVT.

The V call is TRBV24-1, the J call TRBJ2-6, with D tentatively TRBD1 (5 bases). V was shortened by 3 bases and J by 1 base, with 6 bases between the two germline ends. The CDR3 is 15 residues long. Germline V lookup: CDR1 KGHDR, CDR2 SFDVKD. The CDR3 DNA sequence: TGTGCCACCAGTGATGCAGGGTCTGGGGCCAACGTCCTGACTTTC. Residues: CATSDAGSGANVLTF.

V is TRBV7-9 and J is TRBJ1-2; 7 nucleotides line up with TRBD1. J gave up 2 bases and V 5 bases, and 8 bases lay outside the gene matches. The CDR3 loop spans 15 amino acids. Germline CDR1 and CDR2: SEHNR and FQNEAQ (reference sequence). CDR3 sequence (DNA): TGTGCCAGCAGCACGAGACAGGGTAGGAACTATGGCTACACCTTC. Translated, it gives CASSTRQGRNYGYTF.

In this sample, this clonotype turned up once. A much bigger clone sits one base away, suggesting this may be a read error. J is TRBJ1-4 and V is TRBV12-3 or TRBV12-4, with 7 positions matching TRBD1. Trimming removed 6 bases from V and 4 bases from J; junction bases left unmatched: 11. The CDR3 has 16 amino acids. CDR3 nucleotide sequence: TGTGCCAGCAGACCCTCTCCGGGACAGAGTAATGAAAAACTGTTTTTT. It specifies CASRPSPGQSNEKLFF.

The sample holds many counts of this clonotype. The chain couples TRBV7-8 to TRBJ2-2; a weak D match, TRBD2 (5 bases). Germline V gene sequence: CDR1 SGHVS, CDR2 FQNEAQ. The CDR3 has 16 residues. Trimming cost V 5 bases and J 4 bases, with 17 bases left between them. The CDR3 nucleotides read TGTGCCAGCAGCCAGAGAAGTGCGACTACCACCGGGGAGCTGTTTTTT. Translated: CASSQRSATTTGELFF. The entire variable domain, with the rest obtained from reference TRBV7-8 and TRBJ2-2, is as follows: GAGVSQSPRYKVAKRGQDVALRCDPISGHVSLFWYQQALGQGPEFLTYFQNEAQLDKSGLPSDRFFAERPEGSVSTLKIQRTQQEDSAVYLCASSQRSATTTGELFFGEGSRLTVL.

This clonotype appeared many times. The chain employs TRBV12-3 or TRBV12-4 and TRBJ2-7, with 12 bases identical to TRBD2. Trimming at V came to 4 bases and at J to 6 bases, leaving 7 bases not matched to a gene. The CDR3 has 15 amino acids. The CDR3 loop is CASSSLAGGPGEQYF. The CDR3 DNA is TGTGCCAGCAGTTCGCTAGCGGGAGGGCCTGGCGAGCAGTACTTC.

This clonotype was recorded at least ten times. V is TRBV7-8 and J is TRBJ1-4; TRBD1 agrees at 10 bases. The CDR3 consists of 19 residues. The germline V gene encodes CDR1 SGHVS and CDR2 FQNEAQ. J was trimmed by 6 bases and V by 0 bases; bases with no gene match: 13. The CDR3 here is CASSLARVLRTGGDEKLFF. The CDR3 DNA is TGTGCCAGCAGCTTAGCGCGGGTCCTTCGGACAGGGGGGGATGAAAAACTGTTTTTT.

This clonotype was detected only a few times. A read error is possible here, since a much larger clone lies one base away. The rearrangement joins TRBV13 to TRBJ2-3, with a possible D match to TRBD2 (5 bases). The V gene's germline CDR1 is PRHDT and CDR2 FYEKMQ (reference sequence). This CDR3 has 18 amino acids. Deletions cut 3 bases from V and 1 base from J, with 20 bases between. CDR3 nucleotides: TGTGCCAGCAGCTTGAGTGGACTCGTGGTCCCTGGCACAGATACGCAGTATTTT. It encodes CASSLSGLVVPGTDTQYF.

The chain is built from TRBV9 and TRBJ2-7; D gene unclear. Germline CDR1 is SGDLS and CDR2 is YYNGEE. The V gene lost 0 bases and the J gene lost 2 bases, with 12 bases spanning the gap. This CDR3 spans 15 amino acids. CDR3 DNA: TGTGCCAGCAGCGTAGGGGCAGGAATTCCCTACGAGCAGTACTTC. This codes for CASSVGAGIPYEQYF.

The gene calls are TRBV19 and TRBJ1-4, with 9 bases identical to TRBD1. Per the germline V gene, CDR1 is LNHDA and CDR2 is SQIVND (reference sequence). V was pared by 7 bases and J by 8 bases, with 8 bases of the junction left unmatched. The CDR3 has 14 residues. CDR3 bases: TGTGCCAGTACCCCACAGGGGGCAGGCGAAAAACTGTTTTTT. Its protein is CASTPQGAGEKLFF. The full variable domain, its missing parts supplied by reference TRBV19 and TRBJ1-4, is DGGITQSPKYLFRKEGQNVTLSCEQNLNHDAMYWYRQDPGQGLRLIYYSQIVNDFQKGDIAEGYSVSREKKESFPLTVTSAQKNPTAFYLCASTPQGAGEKLFFGSGTQLSVL.

About this clonotype: Being one base from a much bigger clone, this may be a read error. The V gene is TRBV11-2, the J gene TRBJ2-1; TRBD2 agrees at 11 bases. CDR1 and CDR2 from the germline V gene are SGHAT and FQNNGV. The CDR3 covers 17 residues. V lost 1 base, J lost 12 bases, and 14 bases stayed unmatched. The DNA for the CDR3 is TGTGCCAGCAGCTTAGGGGGAACTAGCGGGAGATCTGGAGGGCAGTTCTTC. This sequence encodes CASSLGGTSGRSGGQFF.

This clonotype was picked up a small number of times. This chain connects TRBV5-8 to TRBJ1-2; TRBD1 is a possible D gene (5 bases). V was trimmed by 0 bases and J by 2 bases, leaving 8 bases between them. The CDR3 has 14 amino acids. Looked up from germline, CDR1 is SGHTS and CDR2 is YDEGEE. The CDR3 spells CASSLARGNYGYTF. In DNA, the CDR3 is TGTGCCAGCAGCTTGGCTCGGGGGAACTATGGCTACACCTTC.

J is TRBJ2-2 and V is TRBV29-1; 11 bases agree with TRBD2. Trimming at V came to 4 bases and at J to 6 bases, leaving 19 bases not matched to a gene. The germline gives CDR1 SQVTM, CDR2 ANQGSEA. The CDR3 covers 19 residues. This chain's CDR3 is CSVAHVLISGRAGAGELFF. CDR3 in DNA: TGCAGCGTTGCCCACGTACTAATTAGCGGGAGGGCCGGGGCCGGGGAGCTGTTTTTT.